The 32 T cell receptor beta chains below all came from one sample that was sequenced in a study of CD8 T cells in ankylosing spondylitis. MiXCR, run by TCRdb on the 5' RACE reads, gives a single entry per CDR3 protein. The data hold tens of thousands of distinct CDR3 sequences, with around 2.5% observed a single time. Sequenced material: blood, either unsorted or a sorted T cell fraction (not recorded which). All receptors come from a female donor with ankylosing spondylitis or in good health (not recorded which).

This clonotype was recorded at least ten times. The chain uses TRBV9 and TRBJ2-1, with D tentatively TRBD1 (5 bases). The germline V gene encodes CDR1 SGDLS and CDR2 YYNGEE. With 4 bases removed from V and 4 bases from J, the gap between germline ends came to 15 bases. This CDR3 contains 15 residues. The DNA of the CDR3 is TGTGCCAGCAGCCAAGCAGGGAACTCGTACAATGAGCAGTTCTTC. Amino acids: CASSQAGNSYNEQFF.

This clonotype was seen many times. V is TRBV9 and J is TRBJ2-7; D might be TRBD2 (6 bases). This CDR3 spans 15 amino acids. Germline V CDR1 and CDR2: SGDLS, YYNGEE. V dropped 2 bases and J dropped 1 base, with 13 bases sitting between them. In nucleotides, the CDR3 is TGTGCCAGCAGCGTGGGGGGATTAAGTTCCTACGAGCAGTACTTC. Protein product: CASSVGGLSSYEQYF. The full variable domain, rest sourced from reference TRBV9 and TRBJ2-7, is DSGVTQTPKHLITATGQRVTLRCSPRSGDLSVYWYQQSLDQGLQFLIQYYNGEERAKGNILERFSAQQFPDLHSELNLSSLELGDSALYFCASSVGGLSSYEQYFGPGTRLTVT.

This clonotype has a count of ten or more. V is TRBV9 and J is TRBJ1-1; no firm D call. The length of the CDR3 is 13 residues. Germline CDR1 SGDLS, CDR2 YYNGEE. Trimming stripped 1 base from V and 6 bases from J, with 10 bases between. The CDR3 DNA sequence: TGTGCCAGCAGCGTACACAGCGGCGCTGAAGCTTTCTTT. The encoded protein is CASSVHSGAEAFF.

Many counts were recorded for this clonotype. This rearrangement joins TRBV9 to TRBJ2-3; 8 positions agree with TRBD2. The germline V gene encodes CDR1 SGDLS and CDR2 YYNGEE. This CDR3 is 18 amino acids long. Trimming took 3 bases from V and 0 from J; bases not matched to a gene: 12. The CDR3 DNA reads TGTGCCAGCAGCGGAAGGAAGGCGGGGGGACGTAGCACAGATACGCAGTATTTT. This gives the protein CASSGRKAGGRSTDTQYF.

Many counts were recorded for this clonotype. The genes are TRBV9 and TRBJ2-2; D call uncertain. The V gene lost 4 bases and the J gene lost 4 bases, with 17 bases spanning the gap. This CDR3 has 16 residues. Germline loops: CDR1 SGDLS, CDR2 YYNGEE. The CDR3 nucleotides are TGTGCCAGCAGCCCCTTACTTATGGGGTTCACCGGGGAGCTGTTTTTT. It is translated as CASSPLLMGFTGELFF.

There are many counts of this clonotype. This chain uses TRBV9 with TRBJ2-3, with D possibly TRBD2 on 6 matching bases. Germline V gene data show CDR1 as SGDLS and CDR2 as YYNGEE. The CDR3 contains 15 residues. The V and J ends lost 0 bases and 3 bases respectively, with 11 bases between them. The CDR3 region is CASSVVEGGTDTQYF. CDR3 bases: TGTGCCAGCAGCGTAGTAGAGGGAGGTACAGATACGCAGTATTTT.

This clonotype was observed many times. This chain uses TRBV9 with TRBJ2-2; possibly TRBD1 or TRBD2 for D (5 bases each). With 1 base removed from V and 0 bases from J, the gap between germline ends came to 10 bases. Germline values: CDR1 SGDLS, CDR2 YYNGEE. The CDR3 covers 16 residues. The CDR3 sequence is CASSVPTGPNTGELFF. In DNA form, the CDR3 reads TGTGCCAGCAGCGTACCAACGGGACCGAACACCGGGGAGCTGTTTTTT.

This clonotype has at least ten counts. The chain recombines TRBV9 with TRBJ2-1; TRBD2 matches at 11 bases. Germline CDR1 SGDLS, CDR2 YYNGEE. CDR3 length: 16 residues. V lost 4 bases and J lost 3; bases outside the gene matches: 6. The CDR3 nucleotides are TGTGCCAGCAGCCCCGGGACTAGCGGCTTCTACAATGAGCAGTTCTTC. It is translated as CASSPGTSGFYNEQFF. The full variable domain, in which reference TRBV9 and TRBJ2-1 provide the parts outside the CDR3, is DSGVTQTPKHLITATGQRVTLRCSPRSGDLSVYWYQQSLDQGLQFLIQYYNGEERAKGNILERFSAQQFPDLHSELNLSSLELGDSALYFCASSPGTSGFYNEQFFGPGTRLTVL.

This clonotype appeared many times. The chain uses TRBV9 and TRBJ2-5; D is unclear. Germline V lookup: CDR1 SGDLS, CDR2 YYNGEE. The CDR3 loop spans 12 amino acids. Trimming stripped 2 bases from V and 5 bases from J, with 7 bases between. CDR3 sequence (DNA): TGTGCCAGCAGCGTTCTCGGGGAGACCCAGTACTTC. This codes for CASSVLGETQYF.

This clonotype appeared many times. The chain combines TRBV9 with TRBJ1-1; possible D gene TRBD1, 6 bases. The CDR3 contains 14 residues. Trimming removed 6 bases from V and 3 bases from J, with 15 bases in between. Germline CDR1 is SGDLS and CDR2 is YYNGEE. The CDR3 loop is CASTEAGADTEAFF. CDR3 DNA: TGTGCCAGCACCGAGGCAGGGGCGGACACTGAAGCTTTCTTT.

The table lists this clonotype with many counts. The V call is TRBV9, the J call TRBJ2-1; no definite D call. V lost 4 bases and J 4 bases, leaving 15 bases between the germline ends. The CDR3 loop spans 15 amino acids. Germline V gene data show CDR1 as SGDLS and CDR2 as YYNGEE. The CDR3, as DNA: TGTGCCAGCAGCACAAGCCTTGATTATTACAATGAGCAGTTCTTC. Its translation: CASSTSLDYYNEQFF. Based on the CDR3 plus reference TRBV9 and TRBJ2-1, the full variable domain is DSGVTQTPKHLITATGQRVTLRCSPRSGDLSVYWYQQSLDQGLQFLIQYYNGEERAKGNILERFSAQQFPDLHSELNLSSLELGDSALYFCASSTSLDYYNEQFFGPGTRLTVL.

This clonotype was counted ten times or more. V usage is TRBV9 and J usage is TRBJ2-1; TRBD1 might be the D (7 bases). The CDR3 loop spans 14 amino acids. Germline V gene lookup returns CDR1 SGDLS and CDR2 YYNGEE. V was clipped by 2 bases and J by 8 bases, with 14 bases between them. The chain's CDR3 is CASSVVDREDEQFF. The DNA for the CDR3 is TGTGCCAGCAGCGTTGTCGACAGGGAGGATGAGCAGTTCTTC.

This clonotype was observed many times. CDR3 region: CASSAAGGTTYEQYF. In nucleotides, the CDR3 is TGTGCCAGCAGCGCAGCAGGGGGCACTACCTACGAGCAGTACTTC. The chain employs TRBV9 and TRBJ2-7; 8 positions agree with TRBD1. Looked up from germline, CDR1 is SGDLS and CDR2 is YYNGEE. The CDR3 sequence is 15 residues long. V shed 3 bases, J shed 2 bases, and the junction held 7 bases outside the gene matches.

This clonotype was seen ten or more times. The gene calls are TRBV9 and TRBJ2-5; 7 bases align to TRBD2. The CDR3 length is 16 residues. Germline values: CDR1 SGDLS, CDR2 YYNGEE. The V segment lost 3 bases and the J segment 2 bases; nucleotides outside the gene matches: 10. This CDR3 reads CASSARIVSGQETQYF. In DNA form, the CDR3 reads TGTGCCAGCAGCGCTAGGATCGTTAGCGGGCAAGAGACCCAGTACTTC.

This clonotype showed up many times. This rearrangement joins TRBV9 to TRBJ1-6; no definite D call. V lost 3 bases to trimming and J lost 9 bases, with 16 bases between them. The germline gives CDR1 SGDLS, CDR2 YYNGEE. The CDR3 has 15 residues. Written as DNA, the CDR3 is TGTGCCAGCAGCGCCCAACAGAACGCAGGTTCACCCCTCCACTTT. Translated: CASSAQQNAGSPLHF.

In this sample, this clonotype turned up many times. The rearrangement uses TRBV9 and TRBJ2-5, with 10 positions matching TRBD2. CDR1 SGDLS and CDR2 YYNGEE come from the germline V gene. The CDR3 sequence is 17 residues long. J lost 2 bases, V lost 0 bases, and 7 bases had no gene match. CDR3 coding DNA: TGTGCCAGCAGCGTAGCGGGGGGACTAGCGTTTCAAGAGACCCAGTACTTC. Translating it yields CASSVAGGLAFQETQYF.

There are many counts of this clonotype. The chain has TRBV9 and TRBJ2-1; TRBD2 agrees at 13 bases. CDR1 and CDR2 from the germline V gene are SGDLS and YYNGEE. Trimming took 4 bases from V and 4 from J; bases not matched to a gene: 2. This CDR3 contains 15 residues. The CDR3 DNA sequence: TGTGCCAGCAGCCGGGGACTAGCGGGATACAATGAGCAGTTCTTC. Amino acid sequence: CASSRGLAGYNEQFF.

By sample fraction, this clonotype is medium-sized. This chain joins TRBV9 and TRBJ1-2, with D unresolved. This CDR3 comprises 15 residues. V lost 4 bases to trimming and J lost 2 bases, with 15 bases between them. Germline V gene sequence: CDR1 SGDLS, CDR2 YYNGEE. CDR3 DNA sequence: TGTGCCAGCAGCCCAAGTCGGGGTCTAAACTATGGCTACACCTTC. Translating it yields CASSPSRGLNYGYTF.

This clonotype was recorded at least ten times. The genes are TRBV9 and TRBJ1-1; D gene unclear. The CDR3 sequence is 14 residues long. Germline CDR1 and CDR2: SGDLS and YYNGEE. V lost 1 base to trimming and J lost 5 bases, with 12 bases between them. In DNA, the CDR3 is TGTGCCAGCAGCGTACGGCCGGGCCGGACTGAAGCTTTCTTT. Translation: CASSVRPGRTEAFF.

This clonotype was counted at least ten times. The chain couples TRBV9 to TRBJ2-7; D is possibly TRBD1 (5 bases). The CDR3 sequence is 15 residues long. Trimming removed 0 bases from V and 0 bases from J, with 10 bases in between. CDR1 and CDR2 from the germline V gene are SGDLS and YYNGEE. The CDR3 region has the DNA TGTGCCAGCAGCGTAGGTCAGGACACCTCCTACGAGCAGTACTTC. Protein: CASSVGQDTSYEQYF.

The table lists this clonotype with many counts. The rearrangement links TRBV9 to TRBJ2-1; D possibly matches TRBD1 or TRBD2 (6 bases each). Germline CDR1 is SGDLS and CDR2 is YYNGEE. Trimming removed 0 bases from V and 7 bases from J, with 11 bases in between. The CDR3 is 14 residues long. The chain's CDR3 is CASSVAGAGNEQFF. CDR3 sequence (DNA): TGTGCCAGCAGCGTAGCGGGGGCTGGGAATGAGCAGTTCTTC.

This clonotype was counted ten times or more. This chain uses TRBV9 with TRBJ2-2, with 9 bases lining up with TRBD1. V lost 0 bases, J lost 3 bases, and 9 bases stayed unmatched. The CDR3 length is 18 residues. CDR1 is SGDLS and CDR2 is YYNGEE in the germline V gene. CDR3 coding DNA: TGTGCCAGCAGCGTAGGGATAACAGGGGGCAGGGACACCGGGGAGCTGTTTTTT. Its translation: CASSVGITGGRDTGELFF. The entire variable domain, with the rest obtained from reference TRBV9 and TRBJ2-2, is as follows: DSGVTQTPKHLITATGQRVTLRCSPRSGDLSVYWYQQSLDQGLQFLIQYYNGEERAKGNILERFSAQQFPDLHSELNLSSLELGDSALYFCASSVGITGGRDTGELFFGEGSRLTVL.

This clonotype showed up many times. The rearrangement joins TRBV9 to TRBJ2-3; maybe TRBD1 (6 bases). Germline CDR1 reads SGDLS; CDR2 reads YYNGEE. The CDR3 extends over 14 amino acids. V shed 2 bases and J shed 6 bases, with 13 bases lying between them. The CDR3 protein is CASSVLRGGDTQYF. The CDR3, as DNA: TGTGCCAGCAGCGTTCTGAGAGGGGGTGATACGCAGTATTTT.

Only a few counts were recorded for this clonotype. The chain recombines TRBV9 with TRBJ2-3; no reliable D call. This CDR3 contains 15 residues. The V gene's germline CDR1 is SGDLS and CDR2 YYNGEE. V was shortened by 2 bases and J by 7 bases, with 17 bases between the two germline ends. CDR3 in amino acids: CASSVDFQSQYTQYF. CDR3 coding DNA: TGTGCCAGCAGCGTCGACTTCCAGTCACAATATACGCAGTATTTT.

About this clonotype: A read error is possible here, since a much larger clone lies one base away. The chain has TRBV9 and TRBJ1-1; D gene ambiguous. The V end lost 0 bases, the J end lost 7 bases, and 13 bases lay between the germline ends. Germline CDR1 SGDLS, CDR2 YYNGEE. This CDR3 region has 14 residues. The CDR3 DNA reads TGTGCCAGCAGCGTAGTGGAGGGTACGGATGAAGCTTTCTTT. Protein sequence: CASSVVEGTDEAFF.

This clonotype was seen ten or more times. This chain uses TRBV9 with TRBJ2-1; 9 bases line up with TRBD2. The CDR3 loop spans 15 amino acids. The ends lost 2 bases at V and 6 bases at J; junction bases unmatched: 6. Germline CDR1 reads SGDLS; CDR2 reads YYNGEE. In nucleotides, the CDR3 is TGTGCCAGCAGCGTGGTAGCGGGGGTAGGCAATGAGCAGTTCTTC. Translated: CASSVVAGVGNEQFF.

Many counts were recorded for this clonotype. The V and J genes are TRBV9 and TRBJ2-1; D is tentatively TRBD1 or TRBD2 (6 bases each). V was trimmed by 4 bases and J by 6 bases, leaving 20 bases between them. CDR3 length: 16 residues. Germline assignment: CDR1 SGDLS and CDR2 YYNGEE. The CDR3: CASSPGGGVPSNEQFF. For the CDR3, the DNA is TGTGCCAGCAGCCCCGGGGGCGGGGTCCCCTCCAATGAGCAGTTCTTC.

This clonotype was counted at least ten times. The chain has TRBV9 and TRBJ1-5; perhaps TRBD1 as D (5 bases). CDR1 and CDR2 (germline): SGDLS, YYNGEE. The CDR3 spans 14 residues. The V end was cut by 4 bases, the J end by 5 bases, with 13 bases between. CDR3 protein: CASSLHGGDQPQHF. The CDR3 DNA sequence: TGTGCCAGCAGCTTGCACGGGGGAGATCAGCCCCAGCATTTT.

The chain has TRBV9 and TRBJ2-1; possibly TRBD1 or TRBD2 for D (5 bases each). This CDR3 is 17 amino acids long. V dropped 0 bases and J dropped 0 bases, with 13 bases sitting between them. Germline CDR1 is SGDLS and CDR2 is YYNGEE. CDR3 sequence (DNA): TGTGCCAGCAGCGTAGTTCCGGCAGGGAGCTCCTACAATGAGCAGTTCTTC. Its translation is CASSVVPAGSSYNEQFF.

This clonotype was picked up many times. The V gene is TRBV9, the J gene TRBJ2-6, with 7 bases that match TRBD1. This CDR3 spans 16 amino acids. Germline-derived CDR1 and CDR2 are SGDLS and YYNGEE. Unmatched junction bases numbered 6, after V lost 4 bases and J lost 2 bases. In DNA, the CDR3 is TGTGCCAGCAGCCGCACGACAGGGACTGGGGCCAACGTCCTGACTTTC. Protein sequence: CASSRTTGTGANVLTF. Based on the CDR3 plus reference TRBV9 and TRBJ2-6, the full variable domain is DSGVTQTPKHLITATGQRVTLRCSPRSGDLSVYWYQQSLDQGLQFLIQYYNGEERAKGNILERFSAQQFPDLHSELNLSSLELGDSALYFCASSRTTGTGANVLTFGAGSRLTVL.

The chain uses TRBV9 and TRBJ1-4, with D maybe TRBD1 (6 bases). Deletions cut 1 base from V and 0 bases from J, with 10 bases between. The CDR3 has 16 amino acids. CDR1 and CDR2 from the germline V gene are SGDLS and YYNGEE. Written as DNA, the CDR3 is TGTGCCAGCAGCGTAACCCCAGGGGCAACTAATGAAAAACTGTTTTTT. Translating gives CASSVTPGATNEKLFF.

This clonotype was counted at least ten times. This chain links TRBV9 with TRBJ2-5; perhaps D is TRBD1 or TRBD2 (5 bases each). CDR3 size: 16 residues. Germline V gives CDR1 SGDLS, CDR2 YYNGEE. V lost 5 bases, J lost 5 bases, and 22 bases lay in between. CDR3 region: CASSPNHGTPGETQYF. The DNA of the CDR3 is TGTGCCAGCAGTCCAAACCACGGGACCCCTGGGGAGACCCAGTACTTC. The variable domain in full, with the rest retrieved from reference TRBV9 and TRBJ2-5, is DSGVTQTPKHLITATGQRVTLRCSPRSGDLSVYWYQQSLDQGLQFLIQYYNGEERAKGNILERFSAQQFPDLHSELNLSSLELGDSALYFCASSPNHGTPGETQYFGPGTRLLVL.